Following are 31 T cell receptor beta chains from one sample sequenced in a study of beta chain features in type 1 diabetes. Sequencing targeted expressed TCRB transcripts, as all isolated RNA had been reverse transcribed. Libraries were prepared by immunoSEQ multiplex PCR; TCRdb keeps only in-frame clonotypes and omits some of them. The sample records approximately 250,000 clones, about 14% being singletons. Input material: naive CD4+ T cells from blood. The receptor set was obtained from a middle-aged woman in good health.

CDR3 loop: CASSLRPAGTGSSYEQYF. The CDR3 nucleotides read TGTGCCAGCAGCCTGCGACCCGCGGGGACAGGGAGCTCCTACGAGCAGTACTTC. V usage is TRBV4-2 and J usage is TRBJ2-7; the match to TRBD1 covers 9 bases. Per the germline V gene, CDR1 is LGHNA and CDR2 is YNFKEQ. Trimming removed 4 bases from V and 0 bases from J; junction bases left unmatched: 13. The CDR3 is 18 amino acids.

This clone has only a few counts. V is TRBV6-4 and J is TRBJ2-4, with 8 bases identical to TRBD1. CDR3 length equals 14 residues. Germline assignment: CDR1 MRHNA and CDR2 SNTAGT. Losses at the gene ends were 6 bases for V and 12 bases for J; bases not matched to a gene: 13. The CDR3 sequence is CASRDTGQEKTQYF. CDR3 sequence (DNA): TGTGCCAGCAGAGATACGGGACAGGAAAAGACTCAGTACTTC.

The sample holds a few counts of this clone. The chain carries TRBV6-1 and TRBJ1-1; 11 bases are shared with TRBD1. Per germline, CDR1 MNHNS and CDR2 SASEGT. CDR3 length: 15 residues. Trimming took 7 bases from V and 4 from J; bases not matched to a gene: 8. The CDR3 DNA is TGTGCCAGCACCGGGAGGGACAGGGGGGGCACTGAAGCTTTCTTT. It codes for CASTGRDRGGTEAFF.

The V and J genes are TRBV7-2 and TRBJ2-7; 9 positions match TRBD2. The germline CDR1 and CDR2 sequences are SGHTA and FQGNSA. This CDR3 has 14 residues. Trimming at V came to 2 bases and at J to 3 bases, leaving 2 bases not matched to a gene. CDR3 nucleotides: TGTGCCAGCAGCTTATATAGCGGGGGCTACGAGCAGTACTTC. Residues: CASSLYSGGYEQYF.

This clone was counted a few times. This sequence joins TRBV14 and TRBJ1-1; maybe TRBD1 (6 bases). CDR1 is SGHDN, CDR2 FVKESK, per germline. The V end lost 2 bases, the J end lost 1 base, and 11 bases lay between the germline ends. CDR3 length equals 15 residues. The CDR3, as DNA: TGTGCCAGCAGCCAAATAACGGGACAGAACACTGAAGCTTTCTTT. Translation gives CASSQITGQNTEAFF. The full variable domain, in which reference TRBV14 and TRBJ1-1 provide the parts outside the CDR3, is EAGVTQFPSHSVIEKGQTVTLRCDPISGHDNLYWYRRVMGKEIKFLLHFVKESKQDESGMPNNRFLAERTGGTYSTLKVQPAELEDSGVYFCASSQITGQNTEAFFGQGTRLTVV.

The gene calls are TRBV28 and TRBJ2-7; the D gene is possibly TRBD1 (6 bases). Trimming took off 6 bases at V and 3 bases at J, with 12 bases between the two ends. This CDR3 has 13 residues. From germline, CDR1 is MDHEN and CDR2 SYDVKM. CDR3 sequence: CASRNQGSYEQYF. CDR3 sequence (DNA): TGTGCCAGCAGGAACCAGGGGAGCTACGAGCAGTACTTC.

This chain links TRBV19 with TRBJ1-4, with TRBD1 identical over 7 bases. The V segment lost 2 bases and the J segment 14 bases; nucleotides outside the gene matches: 5. Germline values: CDR1 LNHDA, CDR2 SQIVND (reference sequence). This CDR3 has 12 amino acids. The CDR3 DNA follows: TGTGCCAGTAGTATATCAGGGGGAAATCTGTTTTTT. As protein: CASSISGGNLFF.

The genes are TRBV18 and TRBJ2-7; D unclear. Trimming removed 3 bases from V and 2 bases from J, with 5 bases in between. The CDR3 sequence is 12 residues long. CDR1 and CDR2 from the germline V gene are KGHSH and LQKENI. CDR3 coding DNA: TGTGCCAGCTCACCGGCAACCTACGAGCAGTACTTC. This translates into CASSPATYEQYF.

This clone appeared a few times. The gene calls are TRBV5-1 and TRBJ2-2; possible D gene TRBD1, 6 bases. This CDR3 comprises 14 residues. V was trimmed by 4 bases and J by 4 bases, leaving 11 bases between them. Germline V gene lookup returns CDR1 SGHRS and CDR2 YFSETQ. The CDR3 protein is CASSQGQSTGELFF. The CDR3 DNA reads as TGCGCCAGCAGCCAGGGGCAGAGCACCGGGGAGCTGTTTTTT.

CDR3 in DNA: TGCAGCGTTGAAGCGGGGTTTCAGAACTATGGCTACACCTTC. This translates into CSVEAGFQNYGYTF. The chain has TRBV29-1 and TRBJ1-2, with D hard to call. The CDR3 contains 14 residues. Germline V lookup: CDR1 SQVTM, CDR2 ANQGSEA. Trimming removed 1 base from V and 2 bases from J, with 11 bases in between.

The V call is TRBV7-8, the J call TRBJ1-2; D remains unclear. CDR1 SGHVS and CDR2 FQNEAQ come from the germline V gene. The CDR3 is 18 amino acids. V was cut by 5 bases and J by 4 bases, with 26 bases left in between. The CDR3 loop reads CASSPQPVRRQVGYGYTF. CDR3 nucleotide sequence: TGTGCCAGCAGCCCCCAGCCGGTTCGTAGGCAGGTCGGCTATGGCTACACCTTC.

This clone was seen more than once but under ten times. The J gene is TRBJ2-7, the V gene TRBV4-1; 8 nucleotides align to TRBD2. Unmatched junction bases numbered 10, after V lost 0 bases and J lost 3 bases. The CDR3 runs 17 residues. The germline V gene encodes CDR1 MGHRA and CDR2 YSYEKL. The DNA of the CDR3 is TGCGCCAGCAGCCAAGAGATGCGGGAGGACACTTTCTACGAGCAGTACTTC. This translates into CASSQEMREDTFYEQYF.

The chain combines TRBV2 with TRBJ2-3, with 9 bases fitting TRBD2. V lost 3 bases to trimming and J lost 7 bases; unmatched junction nucleotides: 8. The germline CDR1 and CDR2 sequences are SNHLY and FYNNEI. The CDR3 totals 15 residues. The CDR3 DNA reads TGTGCCAGCAGTGAGGGACTAGCTAGGGGTTATACGCAGTATTTT. It encodes CASSEGLARGYTQYF. Looking up the rest from reference TRBV2 and TRBJ2-3 gives the full variable domain: EPEVTQTPSHQVTQMGQEVILRCVPISNHLYFYWYRQILGQKVEFLVSFYNNEISEKSEIFDDQFSVERPDGSNFTLKIRSTKLEDSAMYFCASSEGLARGYTQYFGPGTRLTVL.

CDR3 bases: TGTGCCAGCAGCACCCGACTAGCGGGGGCGACCCAGTACTTC. It specifies CASSTRLAGATQYF. The chain combines TRBV7-2 with TRBJ2-5, with TRBD2 matching 12 bases. This CDR3 is built from 14 residues. Trimming at V came to 5 bases and at J to 7 bases, leaving 5 bases not matched to a gene. CDR1 is SGHTA and CDR2 is FQGNSA in the germline V gene.

In the case of this clone: A read error may account for a junction end that differs from germline. In the same sample, other DNA sequences code for this CDR3. The chain combines TRBV6-5 with TRBJ2-3, with D possibly matching TRBD2 (6 bases). This CDR3 comprises 13 residues. Germline lookup yields CDR1 MNHEY and CDR2 SVGAGI. The DNA of the CDR3 is TGCGCCAGCGGGCGGGCTAGCACAGATACGCAGTATTTT. Protein: CASGRASTDTQYF.

CDR3 sequence: CASSLVRGGQETQYF. The DNA of the CDR3 is TGTGCCAGCAGCTTAGTAAGGGGAGGCCAAGAGACCCAGTACTTC. The chain couples TRBV7-9 to TRBJ2-5; possible D gene TRBD2, 6 bases. Germline assignment: CDR1 SEHNR and CDR2 FQNEAQ (reference sequence). Trimming cost V 1 base and J 1 base, with 10 bases left between them. CDR3 length: 15 residues. The full variable domain, its missing parts supplied by reference TRBV7-9 and TRBJ2-5, is DTGVSQNPRHKITKRGQNVTFRCDPISEHNRLYWYRQTLGQGPEFLTYFQNEAQLEKSRLLSDRFSAERPKGSFSTLEIQRTEQGDSAMYLCASSLVRGGQETQYFGPGTRLLVL.

CDR3 region: CSVMDRVLNTEAFF. CDR3 DNA sequence: TGCAGCGTGATGGACAGGGTTTTGAACACTGAAGCTTTCTTT. This chain links TRBV29-1 with TRBJ1-1, with 8 bases that match TRBD1. The V segment lost 6 bases and the J segment 0 bases; nucleotides outside the gene matches: 6. The germline gives CDR1 SQVTM, CDR2 ANQGSEA. CDR3 length: 14 amino acids.

This sequence joins TRBV10-3 and TRBJ1-1; 7 bases match TRBD1. Trimming at V came to 6 bases and at J to 6 bases, leaving 10 bases not matched to a gene. This CDR3 has 14 residues. Germline CDR1 reads ENHRY; CDR2 reads SYGVKD. In DNA, the CDR3 is TGTGCCATCAGGACGAAAACAGGGGACCCTGAAGCTTTCTTT. Its translation is CAIRTKTGDPEAFF.

This clone was detected a few times. Additional DNA sequences in this sample encode the identical CDR3. The rearrangement links TRBV6-5 to TRBJ1-2; 9 positions agree with TRBD1. The ends lost 0 bases at V and 4 bases at J; junction bases unmatched: 0. The CDR3 covers 14 residues. The germline CDR1 and CDR2 sequences are MNHEY and SVGAGI. This CDR3 is CASSYSTGGYGYTF. For the CDR3, the DNA is TGTGCCAGCAGTTACTCGACAGGGGGCTATGGCTACACCTTC.

This clone occurred a few times. The chain carries TRBV7-8 and TRBJ1-2, with 7 bases lining up with TRBD1. The CDR3 has 15 residues. J lost 1 base, V lost 5 bases, and 7 bases had no gene match. Germline V gene lookup returns CDR1 SGHVS and CDR2 FQNEAQ. Here the CDR3 DNA reads TGTGCCAGCAGCGTCGGGACAGCGAATAACTATGGCTACACCTTC. Protein: CASSVGTANNYGYTF.

V is TRBV15 and J is TRBJ1-3, with D tentatively TRBD1 (5 bases). Trimming pared 3 bases from V and 0 bases from J, leaving 15 bases between. From germline, CDR1 is LNHNV and CDR2 YYDKDF (reference sequence). The CDR3 totals 17 residues. The DNA of the CDR3 is TGTGCCACCAGCAGGCGGGCGGGACCCGGCTCTGGAAACACCATATATTTT. This codes for CATSRRAGPGSGNTIYF.

This clone was seen only a few times. This chain joins TRBV30 and TRBJ2-7, with D maybe TRBD1 (6 bases). The CDR3 is made up of 12 amino acids. The V end lost 4 bases, the J end lost 9 bases, and 16 bases lay between the germline ends. CDR1 is GTSNPN, CDR2 SVGIG, per germline (reference sequence). CDR3 in amino acids: CAWTATGLGQYF. In DNA form, the CDR3 reads TGTGCCTGGACCGCAACAGGGTTAGGGCAGTACTTC.

This clone appeared many times. The chain carries TRBV4-1 and TRBJ2-5, with a weak D call TRBD2 (5 bases). The V gene's germline CDR1 is MGHRA and CDR2 YSYEKL. V was pared by 4 bases and J by 1 base, with 13 bases between. This CDR3 is 15 amino acids long. The CDR3 bases are TGCGCCAGCAGCCCGACACGGGGAGCCCAAGAGACCCAGTACTTC. Its translation: CASSPTRGAQETQYF.

This clone was picked up a small number of times. This sequence joins TRBV27 and TRBJ1-1; D gene uncertain. V lost 3 bases and J 1 base, leaving 9 bases between the germline ends. Per germline, CDR1 MNHEY and CDR2 SMNVEV (reference sequence). The length of the CDR3 is 14 residues. The CDR3 bases are TGTGCCAGCAGTTTGAGAGATGGGAACACTGAAGCTTTCTTT. It encodes CASSLRDGNTEAFF.

The CDR3 region is CASRHLAGGHNEQFF. CDR3 coding DNA: TGCGCCAGCAGGCACCTAGCGGGGGGCCACAATGAGCAGTTCTTC. The chain carries TRBV4-1 and TRBJ2-1; 11 positions match TRBD2. Germline V gene sequence: CDR1 MGHRA, CDR2 YSYEKL. The J segment lost 5 bases and the V segment lost 6 bases, leaving 6 bases of the junction unmatched. The CDR3 contains 15 residues.

This clone was counted a few times. This chain joins TRBV14 and TRBJ2-3, with unresolved D. The V and J ends lost 5 bases and 0 bases respectively, with 3 bases between them. CDR3 length: 12 amino acids. CDR1 SGHDN and CDR2 FVKESK come from the germline V gene. The CDR3 is CASSYSTDTQYF. CDR3 sequence (DNA): TGTGCCAGCAGCTATAGCACAGATACGCAGTATTTT.

V usage is TRBV27 and J usage is TRBJ2-3; TRBD1 aligns across 8 bases. This CDR3 contains 17 residues. J was trimmed by 6 bases and V by 6 bases; bases with no gene match: 17. Germline V gene data show CDR1 as MNHEY and CDR2 as SMNVEV (reference sequence). CDR3 sequence: CASRLRARGRWLDTQYF. In nucleotides, the CDR3 is TGTGCCAGCAGACTCAGGGCCAGGGGGCGTTGGTTGGATACGCAGTATTTT.

This clone appeared a few times. The chain uses TRBV4-3 and TRBJ2-7, with D possibly matching TRBD1 (6 bases). The V and J ends lost 5 bases and 2 bases respectively, with 19 bases between them. This CDR3 is built from 16 residues. In germline, CDR1 is LGHNA, CDR2 YSLEER. CDR3 protein: CASSESGASPTYEQYF. In nucleotides, the CDR3 is TGCGCCAGCAGCGAGTCAGGGGCCAGCCCGACCTACGAGCAGTACTTC.

The rearrangement uses TRBV18 and TRBJ2-7; D gene unclear. Trimming stripped 3 bases from V and 3 bases from J, with 9 bases between. The CDR3 loop spans 13 amino acids. Germline CDR1 and CDR2: KGHSH and LQKENI. As DNA, the CDR3 is TGTGCCAGCTCACCGGCGAACAGCTACGAGCAGTACTTC. Protein: CASSPANSYEQYF.

This clone occurred a few times. V gene TRBV9 combines with J gene TRBJ2-5; TRBD2 agrees at 12 bases. CDR1 and CDR2 from the germline V gene are SGDLS and YYNGEE. The CDR3 has 15 residues. The V and J ends lost 0 bases and 4 bases, in that order; junction bases with no gene match: 1. The CDR3 DNA follows: TGTGCCAGCAGCGTAGCTAGCGGGGGGGGAGAGACCCAGTACTTC. Its translation: CASSVASGGGETQYF.

The table lists this clone with a few counts. The rearrangement uses TRBV5-1 and TRBJ1-1, with D possibly being TRBD1 (5 bases). In germline, CDR1 is SGHRS, CDR2 YFSETQ. Trimming stripped 2 bases from V and 7 bases from J, with 9 bases between. The length of the CDR3 is 12 residues. Here the CDR3 DNA reads TGCGCCAGCAGCTTCGTAGGGGATGAAGCTTTCTTT. Amino acids: CASSFVGDEAFF.